This TCR beta chain was recovered during a study of T cells in Graves' hyperthyroidism and ophthalmopathy. The germline CDR1 and CDR2 sequences are SGHTA and FQGTGA. The V and J ends lost 2 bases and 6 bases respectively, with 9 bases between them. The CDR3 is made up of 13 amino acids. This clonotype was recorded at least ten times. TCR beta CDR3 sequences were amplified from RNA transcripts. First-round RT-PCR of the TCR CDR3 relied on the HTBI primer set. TCRdb re-derived calls from the multiplex PCR reads in MiXCR, one entry per CDR3 protein. Of about 560,000 distinct CDR3 sequences in the sample, around 14% are singletons; the top ten hold roughly 6.6%.

The sample consisted of blood. The TCR comes from a woman younger than 45 with Graves' hyperthyroidism. The V and J genes are TRBV7-3 and TRBJ2-3; D uncertain. CDR3 nucleotides: TGTGCCAGCAGCTTATTGCAGCGCGATACGCAGTATTTT. This translates into CASSLLQRDTQYF.